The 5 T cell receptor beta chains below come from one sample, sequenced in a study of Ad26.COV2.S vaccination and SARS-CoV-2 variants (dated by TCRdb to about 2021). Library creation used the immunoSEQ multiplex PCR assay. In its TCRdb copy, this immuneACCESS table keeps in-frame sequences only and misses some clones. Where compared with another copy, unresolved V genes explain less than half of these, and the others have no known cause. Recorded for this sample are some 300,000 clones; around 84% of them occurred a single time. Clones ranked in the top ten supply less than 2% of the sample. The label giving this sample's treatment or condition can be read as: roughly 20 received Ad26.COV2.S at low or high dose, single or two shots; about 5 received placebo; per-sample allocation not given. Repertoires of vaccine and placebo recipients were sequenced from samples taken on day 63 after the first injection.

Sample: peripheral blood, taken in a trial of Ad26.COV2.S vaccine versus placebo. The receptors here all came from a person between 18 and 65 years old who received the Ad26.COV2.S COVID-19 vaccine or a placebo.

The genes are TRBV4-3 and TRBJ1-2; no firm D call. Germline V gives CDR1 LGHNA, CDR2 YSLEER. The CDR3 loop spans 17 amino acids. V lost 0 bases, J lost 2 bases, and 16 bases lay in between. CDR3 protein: CASSQDGEGLRNYGYTF. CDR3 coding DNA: TGCGCCAGCAGCCAAGATGGCGAAGGTTTGAGAAACTATGGCTACACCTTC.

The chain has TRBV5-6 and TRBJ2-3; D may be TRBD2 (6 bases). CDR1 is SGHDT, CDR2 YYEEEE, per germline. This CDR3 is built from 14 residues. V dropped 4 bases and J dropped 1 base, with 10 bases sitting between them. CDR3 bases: TGTGCCAGCAGCCTAGGGGAGGGCACAGATACGCAGTATTTT. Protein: CASSLGEGTDTQYF.

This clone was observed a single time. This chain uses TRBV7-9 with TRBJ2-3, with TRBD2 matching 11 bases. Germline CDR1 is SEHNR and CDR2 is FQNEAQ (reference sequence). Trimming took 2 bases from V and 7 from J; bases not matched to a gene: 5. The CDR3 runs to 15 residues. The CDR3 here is CASSLPTSGGNTQYF. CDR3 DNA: TGTGCCAGCAGCTTACCCACTAGCGGGGGAAATACGCAGTATTTT.

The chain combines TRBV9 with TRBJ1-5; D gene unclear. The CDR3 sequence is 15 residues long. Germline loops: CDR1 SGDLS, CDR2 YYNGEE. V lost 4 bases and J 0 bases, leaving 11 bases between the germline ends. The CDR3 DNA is TGTGCCAGCAGCTCCGGACGAAATAGCAATCAGCCCCAGCATTTT. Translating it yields CASSSGRNSNQPQHF.

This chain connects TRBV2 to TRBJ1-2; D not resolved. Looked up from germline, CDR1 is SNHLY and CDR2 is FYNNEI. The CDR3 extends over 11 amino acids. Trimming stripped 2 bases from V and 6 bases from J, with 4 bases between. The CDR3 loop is CASSEYNGYTF. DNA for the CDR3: TGTGCCAGCAGTGAATACAATGGCTACACCTTC.